In its sample, the clone carrying this TCR beta chain was seen once. Antigen: not known. This sample is part of a study of cytomegalovirus exposure and HLA in healthy donors. Study information: An early data release held 79 million or so unique TCRs from HLA-typed donors. Study-wide points: The dataset shows that most TCR sequences were rare, while some public TCRs occurred in many donors.

60 Vbeta and 13 Jbeta primers were used in PCR. Using immunoSEQ multiplex PCR, the repertoire was profiled, and TCRdb retains in-frame clones only, with some absent. The sample contains about 180,000 clones, less than 90% of which appear only once. Germline assignment: CDR1 LNHDA and CDR2 SQIVND (reference sequence). CDR3 length equals 17 residues. The V end was cut by 7 bases, the J end by 0 bases, with 18 bases between. The J gene is TRBJ1-4, the V gene TRBV19; weak D call: TRBD1 (5 bases). The material sequenced was PBMCs. The receptor's source is a man under 40 in good health and CMV-seronegative. The CDR3 protein is CASTLGPHNPTNEKLFF. CDR3 DNA sequence: TGTGCCAGTACCCTGGGGCCACACAACCCAACTAATGAAAAACTGTTTTTT.